This is a list of T cell receptor beta chains from one sample in a study of T cells in Graves' hyperthyroidism and ophthalmopathy. MiXCR, run by TCRdb on the multiplex PCR reads, gives a single entry per CDR3 protein. Of about 600,000 distinct CDR3 sequences in the sample, 16% were seen once. Material for sequencing was blood. These receptors all come from a woman aged 40 to 49 with Graves' ophthalmopathy. CDR3s include the opening cysteine and the closing phenylalanine or tryptophan. Fields, in order: V gene, J gene, D gene, clone size, CDR3 protein, CDR3 DNA. A D gene is named only where the DNA matches it firmly. Clone size is not always given. Where it is, it says once, few, many or a class for expanded clones.

>TRBV28|TRBJ2-7|TRBD1|many
CASIPSRGTGATTNYEQYF
TGTGCCAGCATTCCTTCTAGGGGGACAGGGGCCACTACTAACTACGAGCAGTACTTC
>TRBV6-1|TRBJ2-5|TRBD2|many
CASSHWTSGEETQYF
TGTGCCAGCAGTCACTGGACTAGCGGTGAAGAGACCCAGTACTTC
>TRBV12-3/TRBV12-4|TRBJ2-3|.|many
CASSPRDDTQYF
TGTGCCAGCAGTCCCAGAGATGATACGCAGTATTTT
>TRBV2|TRBJ2-5|.|many
CASRSQMGETQYF
TGTGCCAGCAGATCTCAGATGGGTGAGACCCAGTACTTC
>TRBV20-1|TRBJ2-1|.|.
CSAPGTGGPGLADYNEQFF
TGCAGTGCTCCCGGGACAGGGGGTCCGGGACTAGCGGATTACAATGAGCAGTTCTTC
>TRBV14|TRBJ2-1|TRBD2|.
CASSQQPGLAYNEQFF
TGTGCCAGCAGCCAGCAACCGGGACTAGCGTACAATGAGCAGTTCTTC
>TRBV7-3|TRBJ1-2|TRBD1|many
CASSSRRGQGGGYTF
TGTGCCAGCAGCTCCCGAAGGGGACAGGGCGGCGGCTACACCTTC
>TRBV2|TRBJ2-3|.|few
CASSVLLYDTQYF
TGTGCCAGCAGTGTTCTGTTGTACGATACGCAGTATTTT
>TRBV7-9|TRBJ1-1|TRBD1|few
CASSLGQTGAFF
TGTGCCAGCAGCTTGGGACAGACCGGAGCTTTCTTT
>TRBV6-2/TRBV6-3|TRBJ1-2|TRBD1|many
CASSSRTGIAGYTF
TGTGCCAGCAGTTCCAGGACAGGGATTGCTGGCTACACCTTC
>TRBV6-1|TRBJ1-1|.|many
CASRMGRWNTEAFF
TGTGCCAGCAGAATGGGGCGGTGGAACACTGAAGCTTTCTTT
>TRBV5-1|TRBJ2-2|TRBD2|few
CASSSSIAGGPAGELFF
TGCGCCAGCAGCTCCTCTATAGCGGGAGGGCCCGCCGGGGAGCTGTTTTTT
>TRBV6-1|TRBJ1-5|TRBD1|many
CASRRGQERNQPQHF
TGTGCCAGCAGAAGAGGACAGGAAAGAAATCAGCCCCAGCATTTT
>TRBV7-8|TRBJ2-6|.|many
CASSLGGSGGANVLTF
TGTGCCAGCAGCTTAGGGGGAAGTGGAGGGGCCAACGTCCTGACTTTC
>TRBV20-1|TRBJ1-6|.|few
CSARAGTSHLALHF
TGCAGTGCTAGGGCCGGGACGTCGCATCTGGCCCTCCACTTT
>TRBV28|TRBJ2-6|TRBD1|many
CASSLPRDSSSGANVLTF
TGTGCCAGCAGTTTACCCCGGGACAGCTCCTCTGGGGCCAACGTCCTGACTTTC
>TRBV10-1|TRBJ1-1|.|many
CASSESTWDGEAFF
TGCGCCAGCAGTGAGTCGACCTGGGACGGTGAAGCTTTCTTT
>TRBV2|TRBJ2-3|.|many
CASSERTPSTDTQYF
TGTGCCAGCAGTGAGAGGACGCCATCCACAGATACGCAGTATTTT
>TRBV3-1|TRBJ2-5|.|many
CASSQRVSQETQYF
TGTGCCAGCAGCCAAAGGGTTTCCCAAGAGACCCAGTACTTC
>TRBV4-1|TRBJ2-3|TRBD2|few
CASSQRTSGDSPDTQYF
TGCGCCAGCAGCCAAAGGACTAGCGGGGATTCGCCAGATACGCAGTATTTT
>TRBV14|TRBJ2-3|.|many
CASSQDLLMDTQYF
TGTGCCAGCAGCCAAGACCTCCTGATGGATACGCAGTATTTT
>TRBV25-1|TRBJ2-1|.|once
CASRGSGMYEQFF
TGTGCCAGCAGGGGGTCCGGGATGTATGAGCAGTTCTTC
>TRBV7-2|TRBJ1-4|.|.
CASSSYRDAGEKLFF
TGTGCCAGCAGCTCATACAGGGATGCGGGTGAAAAACTGTTTTTT
>TRBV3-1|TRBJ1-4|.|few
CASRHHGENEKLFF
TGTGCCAGCAGGCACCATGGGGAGAATGAAAAACTGTTTTTT
>TRBV12-3/TRBV12-4|TRBJ2-5|TRBD2|.
CASSLGGGALETQYF
TGTGCCAGCAGTTTAGGCGGGGGGGCCTTGGAGACCCAGTACTTC
>TRBV6-5|TRBJ2-7|.|few
CASSYPGLVTYEQYF
TGTGCCAGCAGTTACCCGGGCTTAGTGACATACGAGCAGTACTTC
>TRBV6-1|TRBJ1-1|.|many
CASSYGGEMNTEAFF
TGTGCCAGCAGTTACGGCGGGGAGATGAACACTGAAGCTTTCTTT
>TRBV20-1|TRBJ2-3|TRBD2|.
CSARDWASGRDTQYF
TGCAGTGCTAGAGATTGGGCTAGCGGGAGGGATACGCAGTATTTT
>TRBV5-8|TRBJ2-1|TRBD2|.
CASSLYVSGRFYEQFF
TGTGCCAGCAGCTTGTACGTTAGCGGGAGGTTCTATGAGCAGTTCTTC
>TRBV20-1|TRBJ2-7|.|many
CSARGLSYEQYF
TGCAGTGCTAGAGGACTCTCCTACGAGCAGTACTTC
>TRBV28|TRBJ1-5|.|many
CASSPSTGLSQPQHF
TGTGCCAGCAGTCCAAGCACAGGGTTGTCTCAGCCCCAGCATTTT
>TRBV2|TRBJ1-1|.|many
CASGPGPNTEAFF
TGTGCCAGCGGCCCGGGACCAAACACTGAAGCTTTCTTT
>TRBV7-2|TRBJ2-7|.|.
CASSLVAGADEQYF
TGTGCCAGCAGCTTAGTTGCGGGGGCCGACGAGCAGTACTTC
>TRBV14|TRBJ2-3|TRBD2|.
CASSSGTSGSSADTQYF
TGTGCCAGCAGCTCCGGGACTAGCGGGAGTTCGGCGGATACGCAGTATTTT
>TRBV27|TRBJ2-3|TRBD1|many
CASSPDRTSTDTQYF
TGTGCCAGCAGTCCGGACAGGACAAGCACAGATACGCAGTATTTT
>TRBV7-9|TRBJ1-3|.|.
CASSIGQPNSGNTIYF
TGTGCCAGCAGCATCGGACAGCCGAACTCTGGAAACACCATATATTTT
>TRBV11-2|TRBJ2-2|.|.
CASSQGAQGVSPGELFF
TGTGCCAGCAGCCAAGGAGCTCAGGGTGTCTCTCCCGGGGAGCTGTTTTTT
>TRBV12-3/TRBV12-4|TRBJ2-2|.|few
CASSFVRPSPGELFF
TGTGCCAGCAGTTTTGTTCGACCCAGCCCCGGGGAGCTGTTTTTT
>TRBV5-1|TRBJ1-1|.|.
CASSLVRGGGTEAFF
TGCGCCAGCAGCTTGGTTCGGGGCGGTGGGACTGAAGCTTTCTTT
>TRBV2|TRBJ1-5|.|.
CASSEEENQPQHF
TGTGCCAGCAGTGAAGAGGAAAATCAGCCCCAGCATTTT
>TRBV15|TRBJ1-5|TRBD1|.
CATSSQGQLRNQPQHF
TGTGCCACCAGCAGCCAGGGACAGCTGAGAAATCAGCCCCAGCATTTT
>TRBV20-1|TRBJ2-2|.|.
CSAHSGLARSGELFF
TGCAGTGCCCATTCGGGGCTAGCGCGCTCCGGGGAGCTGTTTTTT
>TRBV20-1|TRBJ1-5|TRBD1|few
CSARDSQKTQHF
TGCAGTGCCCGGGACAGTCAGAAGACCCAGCATTTT
>TRBV7-9|TRBJ2-1|.|.
CASSLTLWGRNEQFF
TGTGCCAGCAGCTTAACCCTTTGGGGGAGAAACGAGCAGTTCTTC
>TRBV28|TRBJ2-2|.|few
CASSFRIRGRDGELFF
TGTGCCAGCAGTTTTCGTATCCGGGGGCGGGACGGGGAGCTGTTTTTT
>TRBV11-2|TRBJ2-5|.|many
CASSVQGMETQYF
TGTGCCAGCAGCGTCCAGGGTATGGAGACCCAGTACTTC
>TRBV2|TRBJ1-1|.|many
CASKVDTEAFF
TGTGCCAGCAAGGTAGACACTGAAGCTTTCTTT
>TRBV6-1|TRBJ2-5|TRBD1|many
CASSANRGQETQYF
TGTGCCAGCAGTGCGAACAGGGGGCAAGAGACCCAGTACTTC
>TRBV6-1|TRBJ2-7|TRBD1|.
CASSDRDSGHEQYF
TGTGCCAGCAGTGACCGGGACAGTGGTCATGAGCAGTACTTC
>TRBV2|TRBJ2-1|TRBD2|.
CASRLTSGRSNEQFF
TGTGCCAGCAGGCTGACTAGCGGGAGATCGAATGAGCAGTTCTTC
>TRBV11-3|TRBJ2-5|.|many
CASSLDHQETQYF
TGTGCCAGCAGCTTAGATCACCAAGAGACCCAGTACTTC
>TRBV6-2/TRBV6-3|TRBJ2-3|.|.
CASIAGIKTTDTQYF
TGTGCCAGCATCGCAGGGATAAAGACCACAGATACGCAGTATTTT
>TRBV20-1|TRBJ2-3|.|few
CSAPRAMTDTQYF
TGCAGTGCTCCTAGAGCCATGACAGATACGCAGTATTTT
>TRBV2|TRBJ1-4|.|many
CASSEFSLVNEKLFF
TGTGCCAGCAGTGAATTTAGCTTGGTCAATGAAAAACTGTTTTTT
>TRBV29-1|TRBJ1-1|.|.
CSVAGGRDTEALF
TGCAGCGTTGCGGGGGGGCGGGACACTGAAGCTCTCTTT